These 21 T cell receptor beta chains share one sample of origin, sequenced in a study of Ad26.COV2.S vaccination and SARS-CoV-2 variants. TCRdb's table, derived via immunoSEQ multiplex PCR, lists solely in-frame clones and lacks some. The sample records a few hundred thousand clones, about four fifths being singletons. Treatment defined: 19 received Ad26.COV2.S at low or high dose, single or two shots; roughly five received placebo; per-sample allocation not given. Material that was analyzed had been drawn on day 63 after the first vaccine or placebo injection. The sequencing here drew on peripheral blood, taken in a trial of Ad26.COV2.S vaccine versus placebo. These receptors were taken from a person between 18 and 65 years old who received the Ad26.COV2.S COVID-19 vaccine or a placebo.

The CDR3 region is CASSQRRGASGGDTQYF. The CDR3 nucleotides read TGCGCCAGCAGCCAAAGAAGAGGCGCTAGCGGGGGAGATACGCAGTATTTT. This chain links TRBV4-3 with TRBJ2-3; 10 bases line up with TRBD2. J gave up 5 bases and V 2 bases, and 10 bases lay outside the gene matches. CDR3 length: 17 amino acids. Germline CDR1 is LGHNA and CDR2 is YSLEER.

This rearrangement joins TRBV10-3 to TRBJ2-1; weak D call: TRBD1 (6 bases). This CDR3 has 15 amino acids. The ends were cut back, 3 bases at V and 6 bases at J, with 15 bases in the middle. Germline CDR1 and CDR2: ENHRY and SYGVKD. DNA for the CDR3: TGTGCCATCAGTGAACGGTCAGGGGCTGGCAATGAGCAGTTCTTC. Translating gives CAISERSGAGNEQFF.

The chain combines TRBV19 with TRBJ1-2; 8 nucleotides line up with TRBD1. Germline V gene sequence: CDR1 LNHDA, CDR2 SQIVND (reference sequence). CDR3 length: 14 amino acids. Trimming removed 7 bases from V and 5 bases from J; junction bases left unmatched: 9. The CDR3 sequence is CASIPRGQAYGYTF. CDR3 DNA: TGTGCCAGTATCCCCAGGGGGCAGGCATATGGCTACACCTTC. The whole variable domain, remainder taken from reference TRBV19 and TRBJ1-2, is DGGITQSPKYLFRKEGQNVTLSCEQNLNHDAMYWYRQDPGQGLRLIYYSQIVNDFQKGDIAEGYSVSREKKESFPLTVTSAQKNPTAFYLCASIPRGQAYGYTFGSGTRLTVV.

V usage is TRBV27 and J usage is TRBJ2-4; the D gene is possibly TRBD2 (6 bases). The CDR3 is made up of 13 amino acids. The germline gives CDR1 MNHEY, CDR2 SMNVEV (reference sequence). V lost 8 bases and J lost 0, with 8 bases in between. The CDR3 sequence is CASQGLAKNIQYF. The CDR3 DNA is TGTGCCAGCCAGGGACTAGCCAAAAACATTCAGTACTTC.

The CDR3 DNA follows: TGTGCCAGCAGCTGGGCGGGGGGAGGAGAGACCCAGTACTTC. This codes for CASSWAGGGETQYF. This chain joins TRBV7-2 and TRBJ2-5; 8 nucleotides line up with TRBD2. The V segment lost 4 bases and the J segment 4 bases; nucleotides outside the gene matches: 5. Germline CDR1 SGHTA, CDR2 FQGNSA. The CDR3 is made up of 14 amino acids.

Written as DNA, the CDR3 is TGCGCCAGCAGGATGAACACTGAAGCTTTCTTT. This gives the protein CASRMNTEAFF. This chain connects TRBV5-1 to TRBJ1-1; no definite D call. The ends were cut back, 5 bases at V and 0 bases at J, with 2 bases in the middle. CDR3 length: 11 residues. Germline values: CDR1 SGHRS, CDR2 YFSETQ.

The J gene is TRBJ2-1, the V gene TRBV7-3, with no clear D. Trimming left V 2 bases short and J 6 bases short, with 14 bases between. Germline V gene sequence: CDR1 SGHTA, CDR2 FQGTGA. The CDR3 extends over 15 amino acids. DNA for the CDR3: TGTGCCAGCAGCTTACGGTCGGCCAGAGTCAATGAGCAGTTCTTC. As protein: CASSLRSARVNEQFF.

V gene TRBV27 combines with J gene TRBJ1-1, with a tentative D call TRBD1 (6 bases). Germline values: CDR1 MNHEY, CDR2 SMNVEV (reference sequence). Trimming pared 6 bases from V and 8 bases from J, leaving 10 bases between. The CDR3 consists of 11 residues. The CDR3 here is CASRLGQEAFF. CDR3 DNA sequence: TGTGCCAGCAGACTAGGACAGGAAGCTTTCTTT.

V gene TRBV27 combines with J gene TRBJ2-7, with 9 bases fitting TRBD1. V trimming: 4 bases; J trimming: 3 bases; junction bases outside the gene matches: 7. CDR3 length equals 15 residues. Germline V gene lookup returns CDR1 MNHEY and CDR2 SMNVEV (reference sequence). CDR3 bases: TGTGCCAGCAGTTCGCCGGGACAGGGCATCTACGAGCAGTACTTC. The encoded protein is CASSSPGQGIYEQYF.

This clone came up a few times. The CDR3 nucleotides are TGTGCCAGCAGCTTCTACACAGCGGAAGAGACCCAGTACTTC. It specifies CASSFYTAEETQYF. This rearrangement joins TRBV7-9 to TRBJ2-5, with D tentatively TRBD2 (5 bases). The CDR3 is 14 residues long. V lost 3 bases and J lost 3, with 11 bases in between. Germline V gene lookup returns CDR1 SEHNR and CDR2 FQNEAQ (reference sequence).

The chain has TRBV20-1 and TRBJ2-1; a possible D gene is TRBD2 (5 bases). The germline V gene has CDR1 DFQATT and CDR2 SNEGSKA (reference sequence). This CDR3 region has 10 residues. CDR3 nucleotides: TGCAGGCCCCGGGGTACTGAGCAGTTCTTC. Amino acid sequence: CRPRGTEQFF.

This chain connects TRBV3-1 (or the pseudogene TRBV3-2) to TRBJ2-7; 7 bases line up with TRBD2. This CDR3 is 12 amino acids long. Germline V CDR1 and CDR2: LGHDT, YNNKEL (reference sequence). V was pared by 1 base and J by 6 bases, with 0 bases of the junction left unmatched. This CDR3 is CASSQGEGEQYF. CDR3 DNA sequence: TGTGCCAGCAGCCAAGGGGAGGGCGAGCAGTACTTC.

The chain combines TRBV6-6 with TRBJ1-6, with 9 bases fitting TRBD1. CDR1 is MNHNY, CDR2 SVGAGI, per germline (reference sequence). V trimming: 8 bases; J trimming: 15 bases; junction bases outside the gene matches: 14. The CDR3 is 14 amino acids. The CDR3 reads CASLRGQGNTDLHF. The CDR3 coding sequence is TGTGCCAGCCTAAGGGGACAGGGAAACACAGACCTCCACTTT.

The CDR3 DNA reads TGTGCCAGCAGCTCCGGGACAGTCCTCGGCTGGGGCTACACCTTC. It specifies CASSSGTVLGWGYTF. The chain uses TRBV7-2 and TRBJ1-2, with 7 bases that match TRBD1. After removal of 4 bases from V and 8 bases from J, the junction contained 13 bases not matched to a gene. The CDR3 runs 15 residues. The germline CDR1 and CDR2 sequences are SGHTA and FQGNSA.

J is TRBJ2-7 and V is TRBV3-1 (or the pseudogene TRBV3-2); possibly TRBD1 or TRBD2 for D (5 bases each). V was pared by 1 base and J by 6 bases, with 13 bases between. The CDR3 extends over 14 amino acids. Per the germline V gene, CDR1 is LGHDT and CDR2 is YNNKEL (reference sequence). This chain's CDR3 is CASSQASRAGEQYF. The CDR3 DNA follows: TGTGCCAGCAGCCAAGCAAGCAGGGCGGGCGAGCAGTACTTC.

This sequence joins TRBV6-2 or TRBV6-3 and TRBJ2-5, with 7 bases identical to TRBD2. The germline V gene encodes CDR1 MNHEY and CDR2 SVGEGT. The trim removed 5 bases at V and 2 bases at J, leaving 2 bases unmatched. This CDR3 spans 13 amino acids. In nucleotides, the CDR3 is TGTGCCAGCAGTGGGGGGGAGCAAGAGACCCAGTACTTC. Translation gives CASSGGEQETQYF.

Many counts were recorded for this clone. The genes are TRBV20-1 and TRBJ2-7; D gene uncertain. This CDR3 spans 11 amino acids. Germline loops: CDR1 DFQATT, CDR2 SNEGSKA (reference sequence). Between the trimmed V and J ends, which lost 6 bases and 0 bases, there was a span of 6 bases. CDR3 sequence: CSAISSYEQYF. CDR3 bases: TGCAGTGCCATATCCTCCTACGAGCAGTACTTC.

CDR3 loop: CASSLASGSWAEQFF. The DNA of the CDR3 is TGTGCCAGCAGCTTAGCTAGCGGGAGTTGGGCTGAGCAGTTCTTC. This rearrangement joins TRBV7-9 to TRBJ2-1; TRBD2 matches 9 bases. The CDR3 is 15 residues long. Germline V gene sequence: CDR1 SEHNR, CDR2 FQNEAQ (reference sequence). V gave up 0 bases and J gave up 9 bases; unmatched junction bases: 6. The full variable domain, completed using reference TRBV7-9 and TRBJ2-1, is DTGVSQNPRHKITKRGQNVTFRCDPISEHNRLYWYRQTLGQGPEFLTYFQNEAQLEKSRLLSDRFSAERPKGSFSTLEIQRTEQGDSAMYLCASSLASGSWAEQFFGPGTRLTVL.

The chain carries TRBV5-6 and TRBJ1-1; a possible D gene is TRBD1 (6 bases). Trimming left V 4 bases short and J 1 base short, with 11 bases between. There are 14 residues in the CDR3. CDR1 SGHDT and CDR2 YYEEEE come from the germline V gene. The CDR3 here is CASSAATGNTEAFF. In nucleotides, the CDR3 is TGTGCCAGCAGCGCAGCGACAGGGAACACTGAAGCTTTCTTT.

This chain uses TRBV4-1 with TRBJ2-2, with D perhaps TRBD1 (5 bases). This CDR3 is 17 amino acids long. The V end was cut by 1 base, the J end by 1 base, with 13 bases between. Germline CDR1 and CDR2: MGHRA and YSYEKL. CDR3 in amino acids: CASSQVEGVMNTGELFF. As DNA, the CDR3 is TGCGCCAGCAGCCAAGTAGAAGGGGTGATGAACACCGGGGAGCTGTTTTTT.

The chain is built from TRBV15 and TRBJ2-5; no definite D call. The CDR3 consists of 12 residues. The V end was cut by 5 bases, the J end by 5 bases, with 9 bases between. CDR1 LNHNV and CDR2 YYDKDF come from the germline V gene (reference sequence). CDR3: CATSENRETQYF. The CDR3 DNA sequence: TGTGCCACCAGCGAGAACCGGGAGACCCAGTACTTC.